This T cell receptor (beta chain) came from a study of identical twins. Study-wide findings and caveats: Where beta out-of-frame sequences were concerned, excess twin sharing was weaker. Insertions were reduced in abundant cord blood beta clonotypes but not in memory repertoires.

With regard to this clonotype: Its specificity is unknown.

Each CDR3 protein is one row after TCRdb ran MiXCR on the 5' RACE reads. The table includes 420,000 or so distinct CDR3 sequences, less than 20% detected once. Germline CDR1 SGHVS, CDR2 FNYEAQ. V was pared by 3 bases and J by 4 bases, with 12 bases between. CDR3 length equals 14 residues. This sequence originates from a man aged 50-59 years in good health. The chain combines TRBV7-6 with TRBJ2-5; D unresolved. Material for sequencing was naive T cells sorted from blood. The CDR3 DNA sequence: TGTGCCAGCAGCTTGGGCCTTTACGGAGAGACCCAGTACTTC. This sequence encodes CASSLGLYGETQYF.